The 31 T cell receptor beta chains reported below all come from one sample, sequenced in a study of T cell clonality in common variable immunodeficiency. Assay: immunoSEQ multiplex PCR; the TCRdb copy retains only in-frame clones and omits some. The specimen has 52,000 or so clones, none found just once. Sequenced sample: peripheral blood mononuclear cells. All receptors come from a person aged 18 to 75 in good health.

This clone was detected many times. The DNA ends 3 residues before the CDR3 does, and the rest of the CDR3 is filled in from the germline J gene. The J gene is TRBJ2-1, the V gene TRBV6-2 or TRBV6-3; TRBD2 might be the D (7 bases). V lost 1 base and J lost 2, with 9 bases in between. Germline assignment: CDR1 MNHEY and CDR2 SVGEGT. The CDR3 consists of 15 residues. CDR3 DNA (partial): TGTGCCAGCAGTTACTTGCGGGGGCCCTACAATGAG. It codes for CASSYLRGPYNE. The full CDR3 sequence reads CASSYLRGPYNEQFF.

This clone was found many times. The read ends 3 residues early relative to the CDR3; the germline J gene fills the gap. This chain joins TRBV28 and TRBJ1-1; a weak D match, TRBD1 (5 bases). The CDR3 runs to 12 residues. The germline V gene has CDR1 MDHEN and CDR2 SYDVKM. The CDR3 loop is CASSAPGGTAFF. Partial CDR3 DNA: TGTGCCAGCAGCGCTCCTGGGGGGACG.

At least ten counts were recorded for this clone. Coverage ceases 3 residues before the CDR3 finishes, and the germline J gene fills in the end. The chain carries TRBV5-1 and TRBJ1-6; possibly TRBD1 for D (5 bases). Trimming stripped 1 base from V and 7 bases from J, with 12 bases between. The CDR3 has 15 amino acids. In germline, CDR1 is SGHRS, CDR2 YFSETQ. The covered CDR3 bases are TGCGCCAGCAGCTTGTACGGGGGATACAATTCACCC. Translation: CASSLYGGYNSP. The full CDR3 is CASSLYGGYNSPLHF.

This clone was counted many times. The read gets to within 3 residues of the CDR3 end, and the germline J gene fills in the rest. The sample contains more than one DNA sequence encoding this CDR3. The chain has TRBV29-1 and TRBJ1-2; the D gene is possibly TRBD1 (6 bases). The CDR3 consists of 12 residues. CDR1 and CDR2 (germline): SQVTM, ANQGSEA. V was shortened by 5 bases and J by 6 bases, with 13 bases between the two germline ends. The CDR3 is CSVYAGVDGYTF. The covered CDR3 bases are TGCAGCGTTTATGCAGGGGTAGATGGC.

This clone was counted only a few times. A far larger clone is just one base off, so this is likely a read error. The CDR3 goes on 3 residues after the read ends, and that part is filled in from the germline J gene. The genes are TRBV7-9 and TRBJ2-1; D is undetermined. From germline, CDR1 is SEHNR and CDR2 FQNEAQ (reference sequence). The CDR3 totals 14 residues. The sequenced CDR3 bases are TGTGCCTGCAGCTTAGATTCTTCCTACAATGAG. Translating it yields CACSLDSSYNE. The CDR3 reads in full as CACSLDSSYNEQFF. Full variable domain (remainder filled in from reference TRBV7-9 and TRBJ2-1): DTGVSQNPRHKITKRGQNVTFRCDPISEHNRLYWYRQTLGQGPEFLTYFQNEAQLEKSRLLSDRFSAERPKGSFSTLEIQRTEQGDSAMYLCACSLDSSYNEQFFGPGTRLTVL.

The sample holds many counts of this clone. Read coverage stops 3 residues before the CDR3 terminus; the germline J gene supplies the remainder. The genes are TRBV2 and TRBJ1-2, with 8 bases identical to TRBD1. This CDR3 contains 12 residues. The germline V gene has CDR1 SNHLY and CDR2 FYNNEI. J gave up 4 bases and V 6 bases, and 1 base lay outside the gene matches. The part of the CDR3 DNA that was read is TGTGCCAGCAGGACAGGGGTCTATGGC. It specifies CASRTGVYG. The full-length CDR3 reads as CASRTGVYGYTF.

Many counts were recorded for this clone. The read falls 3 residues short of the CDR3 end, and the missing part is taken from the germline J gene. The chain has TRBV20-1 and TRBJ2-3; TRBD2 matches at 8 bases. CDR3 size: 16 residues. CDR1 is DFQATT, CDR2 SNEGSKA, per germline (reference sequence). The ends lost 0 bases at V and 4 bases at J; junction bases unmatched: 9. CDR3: CSARDGRAGDPDTQYF. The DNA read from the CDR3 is TGCAGTGCTAGAGATGGTCGAGCGGGAGACCCAGATACG.

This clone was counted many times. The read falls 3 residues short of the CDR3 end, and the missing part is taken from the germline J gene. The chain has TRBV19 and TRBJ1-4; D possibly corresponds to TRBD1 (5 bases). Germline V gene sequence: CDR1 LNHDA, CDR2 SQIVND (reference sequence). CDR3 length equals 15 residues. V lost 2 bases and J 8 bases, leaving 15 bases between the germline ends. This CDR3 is CASSIRTPLGEKLFF. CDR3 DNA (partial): TGTGCCAGTAGTATAAGGACACCCCTGGGGGAAAAA.

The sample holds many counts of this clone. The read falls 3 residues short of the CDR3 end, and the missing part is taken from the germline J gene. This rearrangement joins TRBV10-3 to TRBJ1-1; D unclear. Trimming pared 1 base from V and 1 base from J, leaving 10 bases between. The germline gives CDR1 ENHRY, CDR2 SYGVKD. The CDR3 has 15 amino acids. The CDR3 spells CAISEWPGENTEAFF. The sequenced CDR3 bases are TGTGCCATCAGTGAGTGGCCAGGAGAGAACACTGAA.

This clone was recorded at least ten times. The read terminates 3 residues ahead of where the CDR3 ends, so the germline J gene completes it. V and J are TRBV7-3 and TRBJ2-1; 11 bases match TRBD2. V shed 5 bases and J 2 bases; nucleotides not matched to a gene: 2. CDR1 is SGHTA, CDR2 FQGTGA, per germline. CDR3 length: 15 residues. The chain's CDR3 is CASSPTSGTYNEQFF. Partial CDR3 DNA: TGTGCCAGCAGCCCGACTAGCGGGACCTACAATGAG.

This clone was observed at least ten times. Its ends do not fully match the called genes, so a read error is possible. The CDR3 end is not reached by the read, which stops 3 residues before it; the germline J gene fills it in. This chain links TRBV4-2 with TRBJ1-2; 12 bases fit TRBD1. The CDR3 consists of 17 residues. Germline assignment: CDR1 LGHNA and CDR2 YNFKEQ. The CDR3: CASSQGDRGRGDDGYTF. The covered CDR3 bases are TGCGCCAGCAGCCAGGGGGACAGGGGGCGAGGGGATGATGGC.

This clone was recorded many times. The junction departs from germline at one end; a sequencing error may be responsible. The CDR3 loop is CASSQEATGRSYNSPLHF. The DNA read from the CDR3 is TGCGCCAGCAGCCAAGAGGCGACAGGCCGCTCCTATAATTCACCC. The rearrangement links TRBV4-2 to TRBJ1-6, with D possibly TRBD1 on 6 matching bases. The read comes to an end 3 residues before the CDR3 does, leaving the germline J gene to fill in the end. This CDR3 spans 18 amino acids. Germline V gene sequence: CDR1 LGHNA, CDR2 YNFKEQ.

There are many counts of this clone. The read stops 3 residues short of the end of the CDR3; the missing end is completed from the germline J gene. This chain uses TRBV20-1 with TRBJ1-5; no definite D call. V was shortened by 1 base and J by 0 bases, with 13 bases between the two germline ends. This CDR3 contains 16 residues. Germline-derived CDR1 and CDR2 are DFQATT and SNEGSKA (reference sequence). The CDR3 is CSARVYTAFSNQPQHF. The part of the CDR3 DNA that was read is TGCAGTGCTAGAGTTTATACAGCCTTTAGCAATCAGCCC.

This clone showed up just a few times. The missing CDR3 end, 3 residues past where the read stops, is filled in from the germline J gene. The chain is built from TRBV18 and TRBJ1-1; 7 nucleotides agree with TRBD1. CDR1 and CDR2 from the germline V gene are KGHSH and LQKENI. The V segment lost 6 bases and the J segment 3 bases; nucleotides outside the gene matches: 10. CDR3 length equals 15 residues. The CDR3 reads CASSLVDRAYTEAFF. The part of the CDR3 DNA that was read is TGTGCCAGCTCTCTCGTCGACAGGGCCTACACTGAA.

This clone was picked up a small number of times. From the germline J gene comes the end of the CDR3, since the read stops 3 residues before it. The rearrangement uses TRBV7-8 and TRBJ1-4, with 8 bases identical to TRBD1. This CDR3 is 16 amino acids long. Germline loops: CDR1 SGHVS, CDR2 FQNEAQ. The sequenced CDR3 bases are TGTGCCAGCAGCTCGACAGGGGAAACCTATAATTCACCA. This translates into CASSSTGETYNSP. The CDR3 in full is CASSSTGETYNSPLFF.

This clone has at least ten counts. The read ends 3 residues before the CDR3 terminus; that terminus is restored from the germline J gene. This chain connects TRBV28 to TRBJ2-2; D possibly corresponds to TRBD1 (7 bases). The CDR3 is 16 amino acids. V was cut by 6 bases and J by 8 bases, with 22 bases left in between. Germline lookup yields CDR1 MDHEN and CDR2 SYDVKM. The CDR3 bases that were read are TGTGCCAGCAGCCTCAATTGGTTACAGGGGAGGGGGGAG. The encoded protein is CASSLNWLQGRGE. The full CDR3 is CASSLNWLQGRGELFF. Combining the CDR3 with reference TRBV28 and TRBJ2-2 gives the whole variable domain DVKVTQSSRYLVKRTGEKVFLECVQDMDHENMFWYRQDPGLGLRLIYFSYDVKMKEKGDIPEGYSVSREKKERFSLILESASTNQTSMYLCASSLNWLQGRGELFFGEGSRLTVL.

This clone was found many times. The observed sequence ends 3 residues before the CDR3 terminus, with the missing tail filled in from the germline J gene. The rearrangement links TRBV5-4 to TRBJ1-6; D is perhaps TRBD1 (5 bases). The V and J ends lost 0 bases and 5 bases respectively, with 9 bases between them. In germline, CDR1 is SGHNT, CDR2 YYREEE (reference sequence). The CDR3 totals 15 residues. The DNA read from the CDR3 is TGTGCCAGCAGCTTGGAGGTCAGGGATAATTCACCC. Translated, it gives CASSLEVRDNSP. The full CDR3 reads CASSLEVRDNSPLHF.

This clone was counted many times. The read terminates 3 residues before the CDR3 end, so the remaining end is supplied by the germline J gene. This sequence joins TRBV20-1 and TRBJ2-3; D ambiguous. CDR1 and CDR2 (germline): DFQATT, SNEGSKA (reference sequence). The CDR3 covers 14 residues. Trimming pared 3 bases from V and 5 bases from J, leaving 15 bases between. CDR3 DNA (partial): TGCAGTGCTAGTTTGCCCAAACTTGGAGATACG. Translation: CSASLPKLGDT. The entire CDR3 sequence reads CSASLPKLGDTQYF.

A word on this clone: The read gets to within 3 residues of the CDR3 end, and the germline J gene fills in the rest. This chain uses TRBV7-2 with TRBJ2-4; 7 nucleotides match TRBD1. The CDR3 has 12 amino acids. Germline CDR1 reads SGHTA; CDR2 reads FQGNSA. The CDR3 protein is CASSVYRGGQYF. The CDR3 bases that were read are TGTGCCAGCAGCGTATACAGGGGTGGT. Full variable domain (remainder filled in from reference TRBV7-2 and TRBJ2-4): GAGVSQSPSNKVTEKGKDVELRCDPISGHTALYWYRQSLGQGLEFLIYFQGNSAPDKSGLPSDRFSAERTGGSVSTLTIQRTQQEDSAVYLCASSVYRGGQYFGAGTRLSVL.

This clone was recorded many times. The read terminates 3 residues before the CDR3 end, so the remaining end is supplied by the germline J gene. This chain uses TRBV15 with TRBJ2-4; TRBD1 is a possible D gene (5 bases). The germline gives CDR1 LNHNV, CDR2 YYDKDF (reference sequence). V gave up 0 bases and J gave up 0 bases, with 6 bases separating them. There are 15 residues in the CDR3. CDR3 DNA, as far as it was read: TGTGCCACCAGCAGAGATAGGGGAGCCAAAAACATT. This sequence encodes CATSRDRGAKNI. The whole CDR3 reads CATSRDRGAKNIQYF.

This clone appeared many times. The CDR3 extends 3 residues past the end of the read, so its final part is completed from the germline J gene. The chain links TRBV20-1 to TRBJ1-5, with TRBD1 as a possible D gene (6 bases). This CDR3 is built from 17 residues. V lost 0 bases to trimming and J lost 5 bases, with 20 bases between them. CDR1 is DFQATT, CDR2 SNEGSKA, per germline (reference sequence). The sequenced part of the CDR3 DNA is TGCAGTGCTAGAGACGACAGGCGGGCGCCGAATCATCAGCCC. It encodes CSARDDRRAPNHQP. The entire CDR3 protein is CSARDDRRAPNHQPQHF.

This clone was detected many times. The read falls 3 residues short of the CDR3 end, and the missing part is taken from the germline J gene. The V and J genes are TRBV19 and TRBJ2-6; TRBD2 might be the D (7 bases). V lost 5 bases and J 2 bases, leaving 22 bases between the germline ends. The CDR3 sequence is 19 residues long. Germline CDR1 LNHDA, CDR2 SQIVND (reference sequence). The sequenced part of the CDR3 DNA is TGTGCCAGTAGTGATTTTTTTGGGGAGGGGGAGGCTGGGGCCAACGTC. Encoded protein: CASSDFFGEGEAGANV. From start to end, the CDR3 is CASSDFFGEGEAGANVLTF.

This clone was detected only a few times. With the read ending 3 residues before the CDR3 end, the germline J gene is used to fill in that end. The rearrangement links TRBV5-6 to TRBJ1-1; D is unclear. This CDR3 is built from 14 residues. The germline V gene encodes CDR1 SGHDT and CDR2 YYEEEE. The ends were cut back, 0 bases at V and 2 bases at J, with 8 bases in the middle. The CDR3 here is CASSLVSRNTEAFF. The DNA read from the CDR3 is TGTGCCAGCAGCTTGGTTAGCAGAAACACTGAA.

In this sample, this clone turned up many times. CDR3 amino acids: CSARSGVSQETQYF. The DNA read from the CDR3 is TGCAGTGCCAGATCAGGGGTGTCCCAAGAGACC. V and J are TRBV20-1 and TRBJ2-5; maybe TRBD1 (6 bases). Read sequence stops 3 residues before the CDR3 end, and the germline J gene provides the missing end. Germline-derived CDR1 and CDR2 are DFQATT and SNEGSKA (reference sequence). V was clipped by 6 bases and J by 1 base, with 15 bases between them. The CDR3 consists of 14 residues.

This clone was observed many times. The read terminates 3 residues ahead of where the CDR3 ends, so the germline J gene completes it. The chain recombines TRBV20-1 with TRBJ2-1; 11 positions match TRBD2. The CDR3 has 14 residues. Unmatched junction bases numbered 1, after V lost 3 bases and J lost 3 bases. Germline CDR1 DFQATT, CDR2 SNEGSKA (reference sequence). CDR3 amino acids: CSARGLADYNEQFF. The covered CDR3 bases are TGCAGTGCTAGGGGACTAGCGGACTACAATGAG.

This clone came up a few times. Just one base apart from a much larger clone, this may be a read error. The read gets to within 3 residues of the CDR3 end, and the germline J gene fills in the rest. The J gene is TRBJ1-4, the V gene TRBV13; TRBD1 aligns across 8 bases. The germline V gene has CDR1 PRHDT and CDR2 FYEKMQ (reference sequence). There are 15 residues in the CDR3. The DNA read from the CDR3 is TGTGCCAGCAGCTTAAACAGGGGGACTAATGAAGAA. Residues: CASSLNRGTNEE. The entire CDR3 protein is CASSLNRGTNEELFF.

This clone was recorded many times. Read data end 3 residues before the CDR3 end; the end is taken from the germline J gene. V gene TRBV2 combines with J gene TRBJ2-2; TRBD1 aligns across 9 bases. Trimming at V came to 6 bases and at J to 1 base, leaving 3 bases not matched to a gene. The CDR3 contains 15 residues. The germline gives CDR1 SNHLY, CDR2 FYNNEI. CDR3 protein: CASRGTGRNTGELFF. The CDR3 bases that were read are TGTGCCAGCAGAGGGACAGGGCGGAACACCGGGGAG.

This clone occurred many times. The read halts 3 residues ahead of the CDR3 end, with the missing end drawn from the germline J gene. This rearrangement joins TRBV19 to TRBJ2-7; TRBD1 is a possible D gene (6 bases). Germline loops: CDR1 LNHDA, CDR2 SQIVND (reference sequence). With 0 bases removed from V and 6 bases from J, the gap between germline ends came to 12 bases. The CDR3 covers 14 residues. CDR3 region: CASSIEAWGREQYF. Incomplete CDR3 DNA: TGTGCCAGTAGTATAGAGGCGTGGGGGCGCGAG.

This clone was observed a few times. The CDR3 loop reads CASSQGYYEQYF. The covered CDR3 bases are TGTGCCAGCTCACAGGGGTACTACGAG. The chain couples TRBV18 to TRBJ2-7; D is perhaps TRBD1 (5 bases). The CDR3 end lies 3 residues beyond the end of the read and is filled in from the germline J gene. The V gene lost 4 bases and the J gene lost 3 bases, with 7 bases spanning the gap. This CDR3 is built from 12 residues. CDR1 KGHSH and CDR2 LQKENI come from the germline V gene.

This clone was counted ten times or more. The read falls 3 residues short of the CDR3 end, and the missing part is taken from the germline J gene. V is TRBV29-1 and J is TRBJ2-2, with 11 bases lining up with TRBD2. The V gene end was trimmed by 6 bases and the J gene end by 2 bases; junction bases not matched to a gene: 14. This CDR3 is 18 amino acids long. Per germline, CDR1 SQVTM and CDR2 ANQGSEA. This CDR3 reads CSVANTGLAVLNTGELFF. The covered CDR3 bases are TGCAGCGTCGCAAATACGGGACTAGCGGTACTCAACACCGGGGAG.

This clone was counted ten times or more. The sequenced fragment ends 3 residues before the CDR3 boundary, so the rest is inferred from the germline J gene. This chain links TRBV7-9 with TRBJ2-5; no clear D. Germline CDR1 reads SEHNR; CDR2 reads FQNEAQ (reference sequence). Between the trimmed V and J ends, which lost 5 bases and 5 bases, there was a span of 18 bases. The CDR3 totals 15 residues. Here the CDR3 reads CASSPTPPRAETQYF. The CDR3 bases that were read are TGTGCCAGCAGCCCAACTCCCCCGCGAGCCGAGACC.